This note documents a single TCR beta chain sequence. The antigen is not known. This specimen comes from a study of graft-versus-host responses after intestinal transplantation. Study-level results: Patients with graft-donor T cell macrochimerism had high graft-versus-host to host-versus-graft clonal ratios in allografts.

The protocol was immunoSEQ multiplex PCR, while the TCRdb copy is restricted to in-frame clones and leaves out a portion. The sample comprises fewer than 95,000 clones, about 92% of which are singletons, and about 2% rests with the top ten. In germline, CDR1 is SNHLY, CDR2 FYNNEI. V dropped 2 bases and J dropped 2 bases, with 16 bases sitting between them. The CDR3 consists of 16 residues. Sequencing was performed on unstimulated CD8+ T cells sorted from spleen or lymph node cells, taken before intestinal transplant. The chain joins TRBV2 to TRBJ2-7; maybe TRBD1 (8 bases). The source of this sequence is a human donor who received an intestinal transplant. The CDR3 here is CASSELITGGAYEQYF. CDR3 DNA sequence: TGTGCCAGCAGTGAATTAATTACAGGGGGGGCCTACGAGCAGTACTTC.